The rows below give T cell receptor beta chains drawn from one sample of a study of T cell repertoires in cytomegalovirus infection. No antigen is known for these receptors. TCRdb recomputed calls from the reads with MiXCR, one row per CDR3 protein. Among 650,000 to 850,000 distinct CDR3 sequences listed, almost 30% were seen once. Sequencing used cultured CD8+ T cells from PBMCs, obtained from culture after CMV antigen stimulation. The receptors were sampled from a human donor in good health (CMV status not recorded). Some clones in this sample may be carry-over from other donors' samples. Both conserved end residues are part of each CDR3. A D gene is named only where the DNA matches it firmly. Not every row has a clone size; where given, it reads once, few, many or a size class.

d_call	j_call	clone_size	v_call	cdr3_nt	cdr3_aa
TRBD1	TRBJ2-6	few	TRBV5-8	TGTGCCAGCAGCTTGGAGGGGACAGTGGTTTTCTTCGGGGCCAACGTCCTGACTTTC	CASSLEGTVVFFGANVLTF
.	TRBJ2-1	.	TRBV6-1	TGTGCCAGCACCGCTAGCAGCTACAATGAGCAGTTCTTC	CASTASSYNEQFF
.	TRBJ2-7	.	TRBV6-5	TGTGCCAGCAGTTACGGTTGGCCGGCCGCCTACGAGCACTACTTC	CASSYGWPAAYEHYF
TRBD1	TRBJ2-4	few	TRBV20-1	TGCAGTGCTAGAACAGGGGACATTCAGTACTTC	CSARTGDIQYF
.	TRBJ2-5	.	TRBV14	TGTGCCAGCAGCCAAGATGAGGGGGGATGGACACAAGAGACCCAGTACTTC	CASSQDEGGWTQETQYF
.	TRBJ1-1	.	TRBV6-5	TGTGCCAGCAGGCTTCAGGGGCAGAACACTGAAGCTTTCTTT	CASRLQGQNTEAFF
.	TRBJ1-6	many	TRBV7-6	TGTGCCAGCACCGACGGTGGATATAATTCACCCCTCCACTTT	CASTDGGYNSPLHF
TRBD2	TRBJ2-1	few	TRBV27	TGTGCCAGCAGTTTCACTAGCGGGGGGACCAGCTCCTACAATGAGCAGTTCTTC	CASSFTSGGTSSYNEQFF
TRBD2	TRBJ2-1	.	TRBV20-1	TGCAGTGCTAGTCGACTAGCGGGGGGAAAGATCACAGAGGAGCAGTTCTTC	CSASRLAGGKITEEQFF
.	TRBJ2-7	few	TRBV4-1	TGCGCCAGCAGCCAAAAAGGGCTAGCAAACCACGAGCAGTACTTC	CASSQKGLANHEQYF
TRBD1	TRBJ1-1	many	TRBV5-6	TGTGCCAGCAGCCATTATGACAGGGCTCCCGCTTTCTTT	CASSHYDRAPAFF
.	TRBJ2-1	.	TRBV3-1	TGTGCCAGCAGCCAAAACCCTAGCCCTGGGGATGAGCAGTTCTTC	CASSQNPSPGDEQFF
.	TRBJ2-3	.	TRBV20-1	TGCAGTGCTAGGAGGCTAGCCCCAGATACGCAGTATTTT	CSARRLAPDTQYF
TRBD1	TRBJ2-6	.	TRBV7-8	TGTGCCAGCAGCCAAGACAGGGTAACCGGGGCCAACGTCCTGACTTTC	CASSQDRVTGANVLTF